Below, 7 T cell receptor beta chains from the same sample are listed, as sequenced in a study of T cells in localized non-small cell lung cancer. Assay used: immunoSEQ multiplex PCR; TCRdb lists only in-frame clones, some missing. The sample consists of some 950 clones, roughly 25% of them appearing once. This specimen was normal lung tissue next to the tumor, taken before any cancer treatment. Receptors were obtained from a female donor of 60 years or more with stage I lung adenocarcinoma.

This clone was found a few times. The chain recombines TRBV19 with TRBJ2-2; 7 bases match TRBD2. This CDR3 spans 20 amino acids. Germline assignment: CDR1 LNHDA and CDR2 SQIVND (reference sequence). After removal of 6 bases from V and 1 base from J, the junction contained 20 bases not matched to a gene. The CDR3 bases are TGTGCCAGTAGCCCTAGACGGGAGGACTCGACCCGTAGGAACACCGGGGAGCTGTTTTTT. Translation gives CASSPRREDSTRRNTGELFF.

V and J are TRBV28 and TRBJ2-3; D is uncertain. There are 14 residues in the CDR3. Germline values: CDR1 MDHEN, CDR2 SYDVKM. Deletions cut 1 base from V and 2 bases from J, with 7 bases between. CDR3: CASSLLGITDTQYF. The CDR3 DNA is TGTGCCAGCAGTTTATTAGGGATCACAGATACGCAGTATTTT.

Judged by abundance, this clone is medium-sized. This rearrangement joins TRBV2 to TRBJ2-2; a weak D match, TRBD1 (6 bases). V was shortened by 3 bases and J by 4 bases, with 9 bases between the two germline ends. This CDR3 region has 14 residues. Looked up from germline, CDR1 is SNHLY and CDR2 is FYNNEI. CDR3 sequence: CASSEEQGTGELFF. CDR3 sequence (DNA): TGTGCCAGCAGTGAGGAACAGGGCACCGGGGAGCTGTTTTTT.

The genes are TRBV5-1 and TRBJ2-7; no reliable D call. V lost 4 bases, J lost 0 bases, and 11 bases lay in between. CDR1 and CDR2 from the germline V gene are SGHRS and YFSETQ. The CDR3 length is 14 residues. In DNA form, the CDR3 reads TGCGCCAGCAGCACCCCTTCTCCCTCCTACGAGCAGTACTTC. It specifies CASSTPSPSYEQYF.

The CDR3, as DNA: TGTGCCAGCAGCGAACCAACTGCCCCGGACGAGCAGTACTTC. Protein: CASSEPTAPDEQYF. This rearrangement joins TRBV9 to TRBJ2-7; D is unresolved. The germline gives CDR1 SGDLS, CDR2 YYNGEE. The CDR3 is 14 amino acids. V was pared by 3 bases and J by 5 bases, with 15 bases between.

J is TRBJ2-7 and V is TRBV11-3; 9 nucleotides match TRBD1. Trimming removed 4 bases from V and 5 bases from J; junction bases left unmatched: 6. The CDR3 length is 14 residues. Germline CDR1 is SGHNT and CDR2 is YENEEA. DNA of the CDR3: TGTGCCAGCAGCTCAGGACAGGGGATGCACGAGCAGTACTTC. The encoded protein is CASSSGQGMHEQYF.

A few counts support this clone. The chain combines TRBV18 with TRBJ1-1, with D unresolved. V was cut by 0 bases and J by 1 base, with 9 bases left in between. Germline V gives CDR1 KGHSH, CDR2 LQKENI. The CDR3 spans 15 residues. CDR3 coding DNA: TGTGCCAGCTCACCACCGGCAGGACCGAACACTGAAGCTTTCTTT. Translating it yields CASSPPAGPNTEAFF. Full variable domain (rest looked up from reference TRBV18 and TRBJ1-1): NAGVMQNPRHLVRRRGQEARLRCSPMKGHSHVYWYRQLPEEGLKFMVYLQKENIIDESGMPKERFSAEFPKEGPSILRIQQVVRGDSAAYFCASSPPAGPNTEAFFGQGTRLTVV.